These 24 T cell receptor beta chains share one sample of origin, sequenced in a study of read filtering for tumor transcriptome and immune sequencing (dated by TCRdb to the early 2020s). Sequenced using an Illumina HiSeq 4000. TCR libraries were constructed from 400 to 500 ng RNA using the Immunoverse kit, and molecular barcoded adaptors covering alpha/delta and beta/gamma chains were employed. TCRdb passed the public sequencing reads through fastp at Q25 and MiXCR, retaining productive beta sequences. When rows share a CDR3 protein, they turn into one entry using the most common DNA and genes. For this sample there are roughly 59,000 distinct CDR3 sequences; roughly a fifth appear just once. The top ten hold approximately 10% of the sample. Sequencing was carried out using a population of CD138-negative cells sorted from bone marrow. Per the publication, the cell subset or site label means: bone marrow mononuclear cells depleted of CD138+ plasma/myeloma cells by negative magnetic selection. The receptor set was obtained from a donor at least 40 years old with multiple myeloma.

This rearrangement joins TRBV7-8 to TRBJ2-7, with 8 bases lining up with TRBD2. J was trimmed by 7 bases and V by 4 bases; bases with no gene match: 9. This CDR3 comprises 14 residues. Germline V lookup: CDR1 SGHVS, CDR2 FQNEAQ. In DNA form, the CDR3 reads TGTGCCAGCAGCTCGGCGGGAGGTGGATTTGAGCAGTACTTC. Its translation: CASSSAGGGFEQYF.

In this sample, this clonotype turned up many times. The chain links TRBV5-8 to TRBJ1-4; 7 bases match TRBD1. CDR3 length equals 14 residues. Trimming at V came to 1 base and at J to 5 bases, leaving 2 bases not matched to a gene. Germline V lookup: CDR1 SGHTS, CDR2 YDEGEE. The CDR3 sequence is CASSLLDRNEKLFF. In nucleotides, the CDR3 is TGTGCCAGCAGCTTGTTGGACAGGAATGAAAAACTGTTTTTT.

Ten or more counts support this clonotype. V usage is TRBV7-2 and J usage is TRBJ2-1; tentatively, D is TRBD2 (6 bases). V lost 5 bases, J lost 5 bases, and 16 bases lay in between. Germline V gives CDR1 SGHTA, CDR2 FQGNSA. The CDR3 is made up of 15 amino acids. CDR3 nucleotides: TGTGCCAGCAGCGGGGGGTGGGGGAGGAACAATGAGCAGTTCTTC. It specifies CASSGGWGRNNEQFF.

This clonotype was picked up many times. V and J are TRBV6-6 and TRBJ2-2; TRBD2 matches at 14 bases. Per germline, CDR1 MNHNY and CDR2 SVGAGI (reference sequence). The V segment lost 5 bases and the J segment 3 bases; nucleotides outside the gene matches: 8. CDR3 length equals 18 residues. For the CDR3, the DNA is TGTGCCAGCAGTCCCGGGACTAGCGGGAGCCCCTACACCGGGGAGCTGTTTTTT. Translating it yields CASSPGTSGSPYTGELFF.

Remarks on this clonotype: A much larger clonotype is one base distant, so this may be a read error. The chain employs TRBV28 and TRBJ2-3; 8 bases agree with TRBD2. V was clipped by 4 bases and J by 1 base; unmatched bases: 10. The CDR3 loop spans 17 amino acids. Germline V lookup: CDR1 MDHEN, CDR2 SYDVKM. This chain's CDR3 is CASSSSGSKGGTDTQYF. The CDR3 DNA reads TGTGCCAGCAGTTCGAGCGGGAGTAAGGGAGGCACAGATACGCAGTATTTT.

This clonotype occurred a few times. The chain carries TRBV5-1 and TRBJ2-3; 14 positions match TRBD2. Germline V gives CDR1 SGHRS, CDR2 YFSETQ. J was trimmed by 3 bases and V by 4 bases; bases with no gene match: 10. The CDR3 has 18 residues. The CDR3 loop reads CASSPGLAGGGLTDTQYF. The CDR3 DNA reads as TGCGCCAGCAGCCCCGGACTAGCGGGAGGCGGTTTAACAGATACGCAGTATTTT.

This clonotype appeared many times. The chain recombines TRBV28 with TRBJ2-3; unclear D gene. This CDR3 is 14 amino acids long. The germline gives CDR1 MDHEN, CDR2 SYDVKM. Trimming stripped 2 bases from V and 3 bases from J, with 9 bases between. This CDR3 is CASSLVVGTDTQYF. The CDR3 nucleotides read TGTGCCAGCAGTTTAGTAGTGGGGACAGATACGCAGTATTTT.

In this sample, this clonotype turned up many times. V gene TRBV9 combines with J gene TRBJ1-2; D is undetermined. The germline V gene has CDR1 SGDLS and CDR2 YYNGEE. This CDR3 contains 15 residues. Trimming stripped 6 bases from V and 4 bases from J, with 19 bases between. CDR3 sequence: CASTLSQGSGYGYTF. The CDR3 coding sequence is TGTGCCAGCACCCTATCCCAAGGATCGGGCTATGGCTACACCTTC.

This clonotype is deemed medium-sized (0.01 to 0.1%). The chain combines TRBV7-9 with TRBJ2-7, with D maybe TRBD2 (6 bases). CDR3 length: 14 residues. V lost 3 bases to trimming and J lost 5 bases, with 14 bases between them. Germline assignment: CDR1 SEHNR and CDR2 FQNEAQ (reference sequence). The CDR3 spells CASSFYAPGDEQYF. DNA for the CDR3: TGTGCCAGCAGCTTTTACGCCCCGGGGGACGAGCAGTACTTC.

This clonotype has a count of ten or more. V usage is TRBV4-1 and J usage is TRBJ2-3; TRBD1 or TRBD2 may be the D gene (5 bases each). Germline V lookup: CDR1 MGHRA, CDR2 YSYEKL. CDR3 length equals 16 residues. Trimming cost V 1 base and J 2 bases, with 13 bases left between them. In DNA, the CDR3 is TGCGCCAGCAGCCAAGGGGACGGGCGGAACACAGATACGCAGTATTTT. Translated, it gives CASSQGDGRNTDTQYF.

This clonotype was detected ten times or more. The chain links TRBV20-1 to TRBJ2-3, with TRBD2 identical over 13 bases. V dropped 1 base and J dropped 0; count of bases not matched to a gene: 4. The CDR3 extends over 17 amino acids. Germline V CDR1 and CDR2: DFQATT, SNEGSKA (reference sequence). This chain's CDR3 is CSARVPGLAGSTDTQYF. As DNA, the CDR3 is TGCAGTGCTAGAGTCCCGGGACTAGCGGGGAGCACAGATACGCAGTATTTT.

This clonotype was counted many times. The chain uses TRBV5-1 and TRBJ2-5, with D perhaps matching TRBD2 (6 bases). The germline gives CDR1 SGHRS, CDR2 YFSETQ. This CDR3 comprises 16 residues. Deletions cut 4 bases from V and 0 bases from J, with 16 bases between. The CDR3 is CASSTGPERDQETQYF. The CDR3, as DNA: TGCGCCAGCAGCACGGGCCCGGAGCGGGACCAAGAGACCCAGTACTTC. The complete variable domain, with remaining parts taken from reference TRBV5-1 and TRBJ2-5, reads KAGVTQTPRYLIKTRGQQVTLSCSPISGHRSVSWYQQTPGQGLQFLFEYFSETQRNKGNFPGRFSGRQFSNSRSEMNVSTLELGDSALYLCASSTGPERDQETQYFGPGTRLLVL.

This clonotype has more than one count but fewer than ten. The chain couples TRBV7-9 to TRBJ2-7; unclear D gene. The V end was cut by 4 bases, the J end by 0 bases, with 10 bases between. The CDR3 sequence is 14 residues long. Germline-derived CDR1 and CDR2 are SEHNR and FQNEAQ (reference sequence). The CDR3 nucleotides are TGTGCCAGCAGCTGGACGGAGAGCTCCTACGAGCAGTACTTC. This encodes CASSWTESSYEQYF.

This clonotype has ten or more counts. The chain is built from TRBV19 and TRBJ2-7, with D tentatively TRBD2 (5 bases). V was pared by 3 bases and J by 3 bases, with 12 bases between. CDR3 size: 14 residues. CDR1 and CDR2 (germline): LNHDA, SQIVND (reference sequence). DNA for the CDR3: TGTGCCAGTAGTATGGGGTCCCGGGGCTACGAGCAGTACTTC. Translating it yields CASSMGSRGYEQYF.

A remark on this clonotype: Being one base from a much bigger clone, this may be a read error. The chain employs TRBV4-1 and TRBJ1-1; perhaps TRBD1 as D (5 bases). From germline, CDR1 is MGHRA and CDR2 YSYEKL. This CDR3 is built from 16 residues. For the CDR3, the DNA is TGCGCCAGCAGCCTTTCAGGGCCCCCAGGGAACACTGAAGCTTCCTTT. This gives the protein CASSLSGPPGNTEASF.

In its sample, this clonotype ranks as medium-sized. V and J are TRBV6-6 and TRBJ2-1, with a weak D call TRBD2 (5 bases). V lost 0 bases, J lost 7 bases, and 7 bases lay in between. CDR1 MNHNY and CDR2 SVGAGI come from the germline V gene (reference sequence). The CDR3 totals 13 residues. CDR3 DNA: TGTGCCAGCAGTTACTCGAGGGCGAATGAGCAGTTCTTC. This translates into CASSYSRANEQFF.

At least ten counts were recorded for this clonotype. This chain joins TRBV5-1 and TRBJ2-3; D perhaps matches TRBD1 (6 bases). Germline V gene sequence: CDR1 SGHRS, CDR2 YFSETQ. The CDR3 totals 16 residues. V was trimmed by 4 bases and J by 0 bases, leaving 15 bases between them. Here the CDR3 DNA reads TGCGCCAGCAGCGAAACAGGGCGGTCTAGCACAGATACGCAGTATTTT. It translates to CASSETGRSSTDTQYF. Complete variable domain (other parts from reference TRBV5-1 and TRBJ2-3): KAGVTQTPRYLIKTRGQQVTLSCSPISGHRSVSWYQQTPGQGLQFLFEYFSETQRNKGNFPGRFSGRQFSNSRSEMNVSTLELGDSALYLCASSETGRSSTDTQYFGPGTRLTVL.

On this clonotype: A much larger clone sits a single nucleotide away, making a read error possible. The chain joins TRBV29-1 to TRBJ1-1; D is perhaps TRBD1 (6 bases). CDR3 length: 12 residues. From germline, CDR1 is SQVTM and CDR2 ANQGSEA. This chain's CDR3 is CSGRQAGTGAFF. In DNA form, the CDR3 reads TGCAGCGGTAGACAGGCCGGCACTGGAGCTTTCTTT.

This clonotype was counted many times. The chain carries TRBV24-1 and TRBJ2-1; D possibly corresponds to TRBD2 (5 bases). The CDR3 has 17 amino acids. The V gene's germline CDR1 is KGHDR and CDR2 SFDVKD. Trimming removed 3 bases from V and 2 bases from J, with 16 bases in between. CDR3 sequence: CATSDPPSSGTYNEQFF. As DNA, the CDR3 is TGTGCCACCAGTGATCCGCCTAGCTCGGGGACCTACAATGAGCAGTTCTTC.

In its sample, this clonotype is medium-sized. V and J are TRBV28 and TRBJ2-1; possible D gene TRBD1, 6 bases. Per germline, CDR1 MDHEN and CDR2 SYDVKM. This CDR3 has 11 amino acids. V lost 7 bases to trimming and J lost 8 bases, with 9 bases between them. CDR3 amino acids: CASNHRDEQFF. The CDR3 DNA reads TGTGCCAGCAATCACAGGGATGAGCAGTTCTTC.

About this clonotype itself: This could be a read error, since a much larger clone is one nucleotide away. The rearrangement uses TRBV4-1 and TRBJ2-5; D is tentatively TRBD1 or TRBD2 (5 bases each). The CDR3 sequence is 13 residues long. V lost 1 base and J 9 bases, leaving 12 bases between the germline ends. The V gene's germline CDR1 is MGHRA and CDR2 YSYEKL. The CDR3 loop is CASSQVHGAAQYF. The CDR3 region has the DNA TGCGCCAGCAGCCAAGTTCACGGGGCAGCCCAGTACTTC.

This clonotype appeared a few times. DNA of the CDR3: TGTGCCAGCAGGGACAGGGGTAGTGGCAATCAGCCCCAGCATTTT. Encoded protein: CASRDRGSGNQPQHF. V and J are TRBV6-2 or TRBV6-3 and TRBJ1-5; TRBD1 agrees at 9 bases. J lost 2 bases, V lost 6 bases, and 5 bases had no gene match. CDR1 MNHEY and CDR2 SVGEGT come from the germline V gene. This CDR3 has 15 amino acids.

This clonotype was seen repeatedly, ten times or more. The genes are TRBV25-1 and TRBJ2-1, with TRBD2 matching over 9 bases. The V gene end was trimmed by 2 bases and the J gene end by 7 bases; junction bases not matched to a gene: 9. This CDR3 contains 16 residues. Germline-derived CDR1 and CDR2 are MGHDK and SYGVNS. Written as DNA, the CDR3 is TGTGCCAGCAGTGAAAGGTCTAGCGGGGCTGGGAATGAGCAGTTCTTC. It encodes CASSERSSGAGNEQFF.

The table lists this clonotype with many counts. J is TRBJ1-1 and V is TRBV29-1; maybe TRBD1 (5 bases). CDR1 SQVTM and CDR2 ANQGSEA come from the germline V gene. This CDR3 has 13 amino acids. Trimming removed 3 bases at V and 6 bases at J, with 14 bases between. The CDR3 region is CSVDLGREAEAFF. The CDR3 DNA sequence: TGCAGCGTTGATTTGGGGCGCGAAGCTGAAGCTTTCTTT.